These 7 T cell receptor beta chains were all obtained from the same sample, sequenced in a study of blood T cell repertoires in COVID-19. Produced via immunoSEQ multiplex PCR; TCRdb's table is partial and in-frame only. The profile shows about 200,000 clones, roughly 90% of them singletons. Sequenced material: peripheral blood. The origin of the receptors is a man in his fifties with COVID-19, enrolled during active disease.

The rearrangement uses TRBV14 and TRBJ1-1, with 7 bases aligning to TRBD1. The germline gives CDR1 SGHDN, CDR2 FVKESK. V dropped 4 bases and J dropped 0; count of bases not matched to a gene: 5. This CDR3 spans 15 amino acids. The CDR3 spells CASSRDSLMNTEAFF. In DNA, the CDR3 is TGTGCCAGCAGCCGGGACAGCCTGATGAACACTGAAGCTTTCTTT.

This clone has only one observation. The chain is built from TRBV7-2 and TRBJ2-3, with D possibly TRBD1 on 6 matching bases. The germline gives CDR1 SGHTA, CDR2 FQGNSA. The CDR3 consists of 15 residues. V lost 5 bases and J lost 5, with 17 bases in between. The CDR3 spells CASSNPGHLEDTQYF. CDR3 DNA: TGTGCCAGCAGCAACCCGGGACATCTTGAAGATACGCAGTATTTT.

This chain joins TRBV18 and TRBJ2-3, with D possibly being TRBD1 (5 bases). Trimming shortened V by 2 bases and J by 0 bases, and 9 bases separated the two germline ends. CDR1 is KGHSH and CDR2 is LQKENI in the germline V gene. CDR3 length: 15 residues. As DNA, the CDR3 is TGTGCCAGCTCACCAGGGGCAACTAGCACAGATACGCAGTATTTT. This codes for CASSPGATSTDTQYF.

This clone was picked up a small number of times. This rearrangement joins TRBV7-9 to TRBJ2-1; TRBD2 agrees at 8 bases. Germline CDR1 is SEHNR and CDR2 is FQNEAQ (reference sequence). The CDR3 totals 15 residues. V trimming: 4 bases; J trimming: 7 bases; junction bases outside the gene matches: 9. This CDR3 reads CASSSPQAGVNEQFF. CDR3 in DNA: TGTGCCAGCAGCTCACCACAAGCGGGAGTAAATGAGCAGTTCTTC.

The genes are TRBV10-1 and TRBJ2-1, with 7 nucleotides matching TRBD2. V was pared by 3 bases and J by 9 bases, with 11 bases of the junction left unmatched. Germline V gene lookup returns CDR1 WNHNN and CDR2 SYGVQD (reference sequence). This CDR3 contains 15 residues. CDR3 in amino acids: CASSDPGLGVGEQFF. In DNA form, the CDR3 reads TGCGCCAGCAGTGACCCTGGACTAGGAGTGGGTGAGCAGTTCTTC.

The J gene is TRBJ1-5, the V gene TRBV3-1 (or the pseudogene TRBV3-2); 8 bases agree with TRBD1. CDR3 size: 15 residues. CDR1 and CDR2 from the germline V gene are LGHDT and YNNKEL (reference sequence). Trimming took 5 bases from V and 3 from J; bases not matched to a gene: 6. CDR3 protein: CASSSADRVNQPQHF. The CDR3 coding sequence is TGTGCCAGCAGCTCGGCGGACAGGGTCAATCAGCCCCAGCATTTT.

The rearrangement links TRBV4-2 to TRBJ2-3, with 7 bases aligning to TRBD1. Trimming removed 3 bases from V and 2 bases from J; junction bases left unmatched: 11. In germline, CDR1 is LGHNA, CDR2 YNFKEQ. The length of the CDR3 is 17 residues. The CDR3 DNA sequence: TGTGCCAGCAGCCAGGGGACCGGGACAGAGATCACAGATACGCAGTATTTT. Residues: CASSQGTGTEITDTQYF.